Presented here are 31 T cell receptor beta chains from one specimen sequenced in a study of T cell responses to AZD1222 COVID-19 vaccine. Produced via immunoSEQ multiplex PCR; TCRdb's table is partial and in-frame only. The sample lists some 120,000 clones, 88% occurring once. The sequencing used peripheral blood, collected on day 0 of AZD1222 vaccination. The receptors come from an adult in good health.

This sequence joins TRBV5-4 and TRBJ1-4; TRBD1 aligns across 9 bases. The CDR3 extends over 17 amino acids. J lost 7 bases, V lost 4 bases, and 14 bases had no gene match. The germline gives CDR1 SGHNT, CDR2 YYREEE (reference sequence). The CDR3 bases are TGTGCCAGCAGCACATCCGGGACAGGGTCCTGGGGTGAAAAACTGTTTTTT. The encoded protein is CASSTSGTGSWGEKLFF.

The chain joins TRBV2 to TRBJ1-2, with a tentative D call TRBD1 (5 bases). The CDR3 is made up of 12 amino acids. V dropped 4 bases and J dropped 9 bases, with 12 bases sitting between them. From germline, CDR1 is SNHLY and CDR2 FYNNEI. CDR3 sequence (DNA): TGTGCCAGCAGTGTCGGACGGGGGAGCTACACCTTC. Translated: CASSVGRGSYTF.

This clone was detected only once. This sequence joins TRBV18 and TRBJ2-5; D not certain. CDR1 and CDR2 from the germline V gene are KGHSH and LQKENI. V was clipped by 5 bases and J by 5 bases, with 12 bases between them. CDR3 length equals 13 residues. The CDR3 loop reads CASSTLDRETQYF. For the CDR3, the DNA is TGTGCCAGCTCAACACTGGACCGGGAGACCCAGTACTTC. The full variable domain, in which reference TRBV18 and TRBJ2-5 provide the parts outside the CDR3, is NAGVMQNPRHLVRRRGQEARLRCSPMKGHSHVYWYRQLPEEGLKFMVYLQKENIIDESGMPKERFSAEFPKEGPSILRIQQVVRGDSAAYFCASSTLDRETQYFGPGTRLLVL.

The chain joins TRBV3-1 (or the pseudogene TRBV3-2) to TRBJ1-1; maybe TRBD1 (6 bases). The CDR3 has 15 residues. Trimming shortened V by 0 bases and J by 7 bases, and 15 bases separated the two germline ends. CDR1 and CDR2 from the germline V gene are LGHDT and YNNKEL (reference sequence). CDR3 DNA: TGTGCCAGCAGCCAAGAGCCGGGGGCAGAAATTGAAGCTTTCTTT. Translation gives CASSQEPGAEIEAFF.

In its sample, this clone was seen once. CDR3 region: CAWSVGGGYTF. The CDR3 bases are TGTGCCTGGAGTGTTGGGGGGGGCTACACCTTC. V gene TRBV30 combines with J gene TRBJ1-2; tentatively, D is TRBD1 (5 bases). The CDR3 runs to 11 residues. The germline CDR1 and CDR2 sequences are GTSNPN and SVGIG (reference sequence). The ends were cut back, 0 bases at V and 8 bases at J, with 7 bases in the middle.

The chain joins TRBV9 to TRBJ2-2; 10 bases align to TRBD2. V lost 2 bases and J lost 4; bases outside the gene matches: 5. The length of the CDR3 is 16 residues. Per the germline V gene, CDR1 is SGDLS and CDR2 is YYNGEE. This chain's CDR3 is CASSVKREGSTGELFF. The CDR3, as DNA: TGTGCCAGCAGCGTTAAGCGGGAGGGGAGCACCGGGGAGCTGTTTTTT.

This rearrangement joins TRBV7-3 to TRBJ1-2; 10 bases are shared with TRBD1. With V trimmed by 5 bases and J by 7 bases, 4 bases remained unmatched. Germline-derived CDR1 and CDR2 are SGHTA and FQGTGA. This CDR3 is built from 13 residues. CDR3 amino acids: CASSPDRGSGYTF. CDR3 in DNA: TGTGCCAGCAGCCCGGACAGGGGGAGTGGCTACACCTTC.

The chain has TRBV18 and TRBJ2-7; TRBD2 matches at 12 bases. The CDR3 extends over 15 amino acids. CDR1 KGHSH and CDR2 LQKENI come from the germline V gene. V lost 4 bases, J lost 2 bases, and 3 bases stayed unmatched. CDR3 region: CASSRGLAGTYEQYF. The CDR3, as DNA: TGTGCCAGCTCACGCGGACTAGCGGGAACCTACGAGCAGTACTTC.

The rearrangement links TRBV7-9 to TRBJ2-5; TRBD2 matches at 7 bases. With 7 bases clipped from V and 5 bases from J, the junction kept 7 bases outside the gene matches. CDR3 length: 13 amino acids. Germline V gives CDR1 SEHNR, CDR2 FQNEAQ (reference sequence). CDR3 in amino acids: CASNQAGGETQYF. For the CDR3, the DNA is TGTGCCAGCAACCAGGCCGGGGGGGAGACCCAGTACTTC. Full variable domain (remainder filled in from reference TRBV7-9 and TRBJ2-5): DTGVSQNPRHKITKRGQNVTFRCDPISEHNRLYWYRQTLGQGPEFLTYFQNEAQLEKSRLLSDRFSAERPKGSFSTLEIQRTEQGDSAMYLCASNQAGGETQYFGPGTRLLVL.

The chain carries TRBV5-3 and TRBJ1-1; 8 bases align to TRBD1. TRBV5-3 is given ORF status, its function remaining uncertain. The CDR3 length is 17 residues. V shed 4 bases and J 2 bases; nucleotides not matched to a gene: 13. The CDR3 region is CARSPAPIDRGNTEAFF. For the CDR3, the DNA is TGTGCCAGAAGCCCCGCCCCCATCGACAGGGGAAACACTGAAGCTTTCTTT.

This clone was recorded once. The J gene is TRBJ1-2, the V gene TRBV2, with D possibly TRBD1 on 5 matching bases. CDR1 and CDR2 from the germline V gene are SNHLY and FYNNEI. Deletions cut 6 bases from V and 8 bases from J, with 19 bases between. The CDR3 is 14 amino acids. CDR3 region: CASRVWDPLKGYTF. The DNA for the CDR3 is TGTGCCAGCAGGGTCTGGGACCCACTTAAGGGCTACACCTTC.

The CDR3 nucleotides read TGTGCCAGCAGCAAAGGGGACGAGAACACCGGGGAGCTGTTTTTT. Translated, it gives CASSKGDENTGELFF. The chain uses TRBV21-1 and TRBJ2-2. TRBV21-1 is recorded as a pseudogene. The CDR3 consists of 15 residues.

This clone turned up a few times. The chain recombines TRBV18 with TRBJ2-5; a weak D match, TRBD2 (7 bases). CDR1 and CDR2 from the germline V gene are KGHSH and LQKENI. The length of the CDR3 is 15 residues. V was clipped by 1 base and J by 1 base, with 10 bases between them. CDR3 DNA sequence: TGTGCCAGCTCACCACAGGGAGGGGGCCAAGAGACCCAGTACTTC. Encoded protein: CASSPQGGGQETQYF.

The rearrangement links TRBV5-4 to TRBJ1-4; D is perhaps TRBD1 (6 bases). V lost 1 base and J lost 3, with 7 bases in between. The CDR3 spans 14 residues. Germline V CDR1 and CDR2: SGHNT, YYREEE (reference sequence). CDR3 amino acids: CASSLTGSNEKLFF. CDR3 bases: TGTGCCAGCAGCTTGACAGGGTCTAATGAAAAACTGTTTTTT.

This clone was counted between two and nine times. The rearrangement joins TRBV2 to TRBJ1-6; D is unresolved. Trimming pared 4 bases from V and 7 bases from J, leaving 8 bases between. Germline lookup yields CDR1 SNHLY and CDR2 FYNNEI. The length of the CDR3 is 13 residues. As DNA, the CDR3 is TGTGCCAGCAGTGGAGGGCAGAATTCACCCCTCCACTTT. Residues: CASSGGQNSPLHF.

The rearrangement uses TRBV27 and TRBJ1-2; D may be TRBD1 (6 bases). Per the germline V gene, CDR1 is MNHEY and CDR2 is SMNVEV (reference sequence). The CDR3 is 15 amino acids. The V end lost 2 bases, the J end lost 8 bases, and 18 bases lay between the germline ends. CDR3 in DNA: TGTGCCAGCAGTTTACAGGACAGAGGATTGTTGGGCTACACCTTC. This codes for CASSLQDRGLLGYTF.

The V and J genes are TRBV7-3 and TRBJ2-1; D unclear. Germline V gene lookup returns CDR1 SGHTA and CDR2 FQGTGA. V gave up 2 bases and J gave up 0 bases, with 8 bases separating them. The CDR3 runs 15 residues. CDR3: CASSLVQLSYNEQFF. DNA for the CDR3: TGTGCCAGCAGCTTAGTACAGCTCTCCTACAATGAGCAGTTCTTC. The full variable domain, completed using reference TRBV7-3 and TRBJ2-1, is GAGVSQTPSNKVTEKGKYVELRCDPISGHTALYWYRQSLGQGPEFLIYFQGTGAADDSGLPNDRFFAVRPEGSVSTLKIQRTERGDSAVYLCASSLVQLSYNEQFFGPGTRLTVL.

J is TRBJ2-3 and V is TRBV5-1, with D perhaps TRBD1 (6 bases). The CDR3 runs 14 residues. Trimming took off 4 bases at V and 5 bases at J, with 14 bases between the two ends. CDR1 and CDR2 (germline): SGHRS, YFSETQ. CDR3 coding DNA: TGCGCCAGCAGCAACCCTTTAGGGGGAGATACGCAGTATTTT. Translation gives CASSNPLGGDTQYF.

CDR3 region: CASSPSSGISSYNEQFF. CDR3 sequence (DNA): TGTGCCAGCAGCCCTTCTAGCGGGATCTCCTCCTACAATGAGCAGTTCTTC. The chain employs TRBV5-4 and TRBJ2-1; 9 positions match TRBD2. The junction had 8 bases not matched to a gene; V was cut back by 4 bases and J by 0 bases. From germline, CDR1 is SGHNT and CDR2 YYREEE (reference sequence). This CDR3 comprises 17 residues.

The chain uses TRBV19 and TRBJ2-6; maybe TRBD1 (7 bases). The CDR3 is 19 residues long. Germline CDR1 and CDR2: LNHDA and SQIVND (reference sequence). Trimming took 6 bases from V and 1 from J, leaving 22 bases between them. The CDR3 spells CASSPPLGRGRSGANVLTF. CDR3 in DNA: TGTGCCAGTAGCCCCCCCCTCGGCAGGGGGAGGTCTGGGGCCAACGTCCTGACTTTC.

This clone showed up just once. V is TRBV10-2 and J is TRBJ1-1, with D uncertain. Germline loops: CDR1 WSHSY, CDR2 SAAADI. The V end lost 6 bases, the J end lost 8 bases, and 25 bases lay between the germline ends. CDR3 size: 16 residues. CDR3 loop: CASRYSLPMEGREAFF. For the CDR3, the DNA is TGCGCCAGCAGATACAGCTTACCGATGGAAGGGAGGGAAGCTTTCTTT.

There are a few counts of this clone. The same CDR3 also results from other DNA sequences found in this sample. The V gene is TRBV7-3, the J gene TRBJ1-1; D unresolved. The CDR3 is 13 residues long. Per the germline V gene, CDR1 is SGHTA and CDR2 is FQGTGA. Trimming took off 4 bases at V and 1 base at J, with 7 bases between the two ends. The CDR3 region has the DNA TGTGCCAGCAGCTCTGGGCCGAACACTGAAGCTTTCTTT. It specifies CASSSGPNTEAFF.

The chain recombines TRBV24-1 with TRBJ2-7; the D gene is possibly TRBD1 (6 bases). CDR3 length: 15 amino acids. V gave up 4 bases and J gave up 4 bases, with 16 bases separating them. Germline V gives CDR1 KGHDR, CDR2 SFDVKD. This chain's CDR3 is CATSEGRGAPYEQYF. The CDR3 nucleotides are TGTGCCACCAGTGAGGGCAGGGGCGCTCCGTACGAGCAGTACTTC.

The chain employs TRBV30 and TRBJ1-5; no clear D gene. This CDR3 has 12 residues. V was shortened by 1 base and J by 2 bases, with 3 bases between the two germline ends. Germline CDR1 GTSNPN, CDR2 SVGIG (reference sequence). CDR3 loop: CAWSARNQPQHF. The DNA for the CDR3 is TGTGCCTGGAGTGCGCGCAATCAGCCCCAGCATTTT.

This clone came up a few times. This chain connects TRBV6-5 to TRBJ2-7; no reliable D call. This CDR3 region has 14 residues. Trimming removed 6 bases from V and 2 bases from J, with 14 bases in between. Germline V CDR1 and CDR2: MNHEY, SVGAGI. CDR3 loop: CASRPRRNPYEQYF. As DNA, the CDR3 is TGTGCCAGCAGGCCTCGCCGGAATCCCTACGAGCAGTACTTC.

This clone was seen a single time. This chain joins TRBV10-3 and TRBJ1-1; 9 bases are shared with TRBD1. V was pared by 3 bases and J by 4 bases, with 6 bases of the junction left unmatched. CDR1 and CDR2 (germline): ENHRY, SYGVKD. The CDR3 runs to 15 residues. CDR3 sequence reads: CAISDSQTGGTEAFF. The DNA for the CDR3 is TGTGCCATCAGTGACTCCCAGACAGGGGGCACTGAAGCTTTCTTT.

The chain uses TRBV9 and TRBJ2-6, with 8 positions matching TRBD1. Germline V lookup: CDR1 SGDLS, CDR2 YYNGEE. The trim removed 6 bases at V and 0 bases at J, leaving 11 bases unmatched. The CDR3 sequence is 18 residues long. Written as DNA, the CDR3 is TGTGCCAGCAACCTCCCCGGGACAGGTTTCTCTGGGGCCAACGTCCTGACTTTC. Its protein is CASNLPGTGFSGANVLTF.

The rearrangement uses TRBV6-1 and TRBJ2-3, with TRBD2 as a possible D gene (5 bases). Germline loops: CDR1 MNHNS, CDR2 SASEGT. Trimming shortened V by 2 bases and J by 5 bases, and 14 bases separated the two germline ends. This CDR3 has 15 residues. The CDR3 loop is CASSEILIGLDTQYF. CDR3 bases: TGTGCCAGCAGTGAAATCTTAATAGGACTAGATACGCAGTATTTT.

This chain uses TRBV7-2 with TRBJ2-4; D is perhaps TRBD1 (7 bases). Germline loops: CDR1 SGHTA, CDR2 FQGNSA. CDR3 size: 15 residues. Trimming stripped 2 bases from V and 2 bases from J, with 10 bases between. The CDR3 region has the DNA TGTGCCAGCAGCTTACAGGGGGGAACCAAAAACATTCAGTACTTC. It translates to CASSLQGGTKNIQYF.

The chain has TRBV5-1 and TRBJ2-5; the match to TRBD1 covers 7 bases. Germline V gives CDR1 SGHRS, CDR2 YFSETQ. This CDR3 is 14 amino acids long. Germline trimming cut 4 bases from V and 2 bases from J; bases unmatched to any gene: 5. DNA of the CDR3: TGCGCCAGCAGCCCCGGGACAGTACAAGAGACCCAGTACTTC. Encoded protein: CASSPGTVQETQYF.

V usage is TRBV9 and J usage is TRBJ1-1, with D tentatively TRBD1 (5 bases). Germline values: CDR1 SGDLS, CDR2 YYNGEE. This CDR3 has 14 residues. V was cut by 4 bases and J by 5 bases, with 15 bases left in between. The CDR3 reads CASSSRGTRTEAFF. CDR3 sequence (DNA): TGTGCCAGCAGCTCTAGAGGGACGAGGACTGAAGCTTTCTTT.